This is a list of T cell receptor beta chains from one sample in a study of CD8 T cells in Susac syndrome. From the immunoSEQ multiplex PCR reads, TCRdb called clonotypes with MiXCR, one entry per CDR3 protein. The data contain 250,000 to 350,000 distinct CDR3 sequences, roughly 94% of them singletons. The sample consisted of CD4+ T cells from PBMCs. These receptor sequences come from a human donor with multiple sclerosis. Each CDR3 is given with its conserved first and last residue. Fields, in order: V gene, CDR3 length, D gene, clone size, J gene, CDR3 protein, CDR3 DNA. D genes are given only for firm matches. Rows give clone size only sometimes, using once, few, many, or a class for an expanded clone.

v_gene: TRBV5-1
len: 14
d_gene: TRBD1
abundance: few
j_gene: TRBJ2-7
CDR3aa: CASSLRDSDYEQYF
CDR3nt: TGCGCCAGCAGCTTGAGGGACAGTGACTACGAGCAGTACTTC

v_gene: TRBV20-1
len: 13
d_gene: .
abundance: .
j_gene: TRBJ1-4
CDR3aa: CSARVPGSEKLFF
CDR3nt: TGCAGTGCTAGAGTTCCAGGAAGTGAAAAACTGTTTTTT

v_gene: TRBV30
len: 16
d_gene: .
abundance: .
j_gene: TRBJ2-2
CDR3aa: CASQERGRRGAGELFF
CDR3nt: TGTGCCTCCCAGGAGAGGGGGCGGCGGGGCGCCGGGGAGCTGTTTTTT

v_gene: TRBV3-1
len: 13
d_gene: .
abundance: few
j_gene: TRBJ1-3
CDR3aa: CASSQGGGNTIYF
CDR3nt: TGTGCCAGCAGCCAGGGAGGTGGAAACACCATATATTTT

v_gene: TRBV20-1
len: 15
d_gene: TRBD2
abundance: few
j_gene: TRBJ2-7
CDR3aa: CSARRAGGLMLEQYF
CDR3nt: TGCAGTGCTAGAAGGGCGGGGGGCTTGATGTTAGAGCAGTACTTC

v_gene: TRBV18
len: 12
d_gene: .
abundance: once
j_gene: TRBJ2-7
CDR3aa: CASSPLGVEQYF
CDR3nt: TGTGCCAGCTCACCACTAGGGGTCGAGCAGTACTTC

v_gene: TRBV24-1
len: 15
d_gene: TRBD1
abundance: .
j_gene: TRBJ2-7
CDR3aa: CATSDAGTGEVGQYF
CDR3nt: TGTGCCACCAGTGACGCGGGGACAGGGGAAGTTGGGCAGTACTTC

v_gene: TRBV9
len: 14
d_gene: .
abundance: .
j_gene: TRBJ1-6
CDR3aa: CASSVETHNSPLHF
CDR3nt: TGTGCCAGCAGCGTGGAGACCCATAATTCACCCCTCCACTTT

v_gene: TRBV29-1
len: 13
d_gene: .
abundance: .
j_gene: TRBJ2-7
CDR3aa: CSVEEPSGYEQYF
CDR3nt: TGCAGCGTTGAAGAACCGAGCGGCTACGAGCAGTACTTC

v_gene: TRBV6-2/TRBV6-3
len: 14
d_gene: .
abundance: once
j_gene: TRBJ2-4
CDR3aa: CASSLSGGKNIQYF
CDR3nt: TGTGCCAGCAGTTTGTCGGGCGGCAAAAACATTCAGTACTTC

v_gene: TRBV30
len: 12
d_gene: .
abundance: .
j_gene: TRBJ2-1
CDR3aa: CACGQLGDEQFF
CDR3nt: TGTGCCTGCGGACAGTTAGGGGATGAGCAGTTCTTC

v_gene: TRBV5-1
len: 14
d_gene: TRBD1
abundance: .
j_gene: TRBJ2-5
CDR3aa: CASSRTGGRGTQYF
CDR3nt: TGCGCCAGCAGTCGTACAGGGGGCCGTGGGACCCAGTACTTC

v_gene: TRBV5-4
len: 14
d_gene: .
abundance: .
j_gene: TRBJ1-1
CDR3aa: CASSTINLNTEAFF
CDR3nt: TGTGCCAGCAGCACGATTAACCTGAACACTGAAGCTTTCTTT

v_gene: TRBV5-1
len: 15
d_gene: .
abundance: .
j_gene: TRBJ1-1
CDR3aa: CASSLGFIENTEAFF
CDR3nt: TGCGCCAGCAGCTTGGGATTCATAGAGAACACTGAAGCTTTCTTT

v_gene: TRBV7-6
len: 12
d_gene: .
abundance: .
j_gene: TRBJ2-7
CDR3aa: CASSAWTAEQYF
CDR3nt: TGTGCCAGCAGCGCGTGGACCGCCGAGCAGTACTTC

v_gene: TRBV20-1
len: 14
d_gene: .
abundance: .
j_gene: TRBJ2-3
CDR3aa: CSAREGPGTDTQYF
CDR3nt: TGCAGTGCTAGAGAAGGTCCTGGCACAGATACGCAGTATTTT

v_gene: TRBV18
len: 16
d_gene: .
abundance: .
j_gene: TRBJ2-4
CDR3aa: CASSPRGQLAKNIQYF
CDR3nt: TGTGCCAGCTCACCACGGGGACAACTAGCCAAAAACATTCAGTACTTC

v_gene: TRBV11-2
len: 16
d_gene: TRBD1
abundance: .
j_gene: TRBJ1-1
CDR3aa: CASTWTGTFMNTEAFF
CDR3nt: TGTGCCAGCACCTGGACAGGGACGTTTATGAACACTGAAGCTTTCTTT

v_gene: TRBV3-1
len: 12
d_gene: .
abundance: .
j_gene: TRBJ2-2
CDR3aa: CASSHLGGELFF
CDR3nt: TGTGCCAGCAGCCATTTAGGCGGGGAGCTGTTTTTT

v_gene: TRBV3-1
len: 15
d_gene: TRBD2
abundance: .
j_gene: TRBJ2-5
CDR3aa: CASSQALAGGETQYF
CDR3nt: TGTGCCAGCAGCCAAGCGCTAGCGGGGGGGGAGACCCAGTACTTC

v_gene: TRBV2
len: 15
d_gene: TRBD2
abundance: .
j_gene: TRBJ2-2
CDR3aa: CASSDLAGDTGELFF
CDR3nt: TGTGCCAGCAGTGACCTAGCGGGGGACACCGGGGAGCTGTTTTTT

v_gene: TRBV4-3
len: 16
d_gene: TRBD1
abundance: .
j_gene: TRBJ2-1
CDR3aa: CASSQGPTGSYNEQFF
CDR3nt: TGCGCCAGCAGCCAAGGACCGACAGGGTCCTACAATGAGCAGTTCTTC

v_gene: TRBV20-1
len: 17
d_gene: .
abundance: .
j_gene: TRBJ1-6
CDR3aa: CSARDQQGGSYNSPLHF
CDR3nt: TGCAGTGCTAGAGATCAGCAGGGAGGCTCCTATAATTCACCCCTCCACTTT

v_gene: TRBV2
len: 14
d_gene: TRBD1
abundance: .
j_gene: TRBJ1-1
CDR3aa: CASSASRGLSEAFF
CDR3nt: TGTGCCAGCAGTGCTAGCAGGGGGCTCTCTGAAGCTTTCTTT

v_gene: TRBV5-8
len: 13
d_gene: .
abundance: .
j_gene: TRBJ2-1
CDR3aa: CASSLRAYNEQFF
CDR3nt: TGTGCCAGCAGCTTGCGTGCCTACAATGAGCAGTTCTTC